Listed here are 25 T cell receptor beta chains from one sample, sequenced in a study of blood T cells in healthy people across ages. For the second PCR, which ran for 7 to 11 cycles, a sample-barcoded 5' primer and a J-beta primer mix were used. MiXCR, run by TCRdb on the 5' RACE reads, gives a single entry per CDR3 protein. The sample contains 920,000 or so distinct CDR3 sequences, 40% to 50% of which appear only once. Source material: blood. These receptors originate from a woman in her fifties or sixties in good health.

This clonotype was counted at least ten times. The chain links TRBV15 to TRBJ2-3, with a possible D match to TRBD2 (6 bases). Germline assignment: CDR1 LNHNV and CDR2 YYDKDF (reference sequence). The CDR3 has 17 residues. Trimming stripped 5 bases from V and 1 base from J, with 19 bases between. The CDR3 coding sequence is TGTGCCACCAGCCGACGGGCGGGGAGCATAGGCACAGATACGCAGTATTTT. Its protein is CATSRRAGSIGTDTQYF.

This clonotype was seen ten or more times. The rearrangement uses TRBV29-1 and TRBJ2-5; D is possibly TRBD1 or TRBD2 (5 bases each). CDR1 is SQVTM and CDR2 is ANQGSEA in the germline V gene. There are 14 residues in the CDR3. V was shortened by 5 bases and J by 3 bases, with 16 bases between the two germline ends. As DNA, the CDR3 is TGCAGCGTTTCACGCGCCGGGACCAAAGAGACCCAGTACTTC. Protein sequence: CSVSRAGTKETQYF.

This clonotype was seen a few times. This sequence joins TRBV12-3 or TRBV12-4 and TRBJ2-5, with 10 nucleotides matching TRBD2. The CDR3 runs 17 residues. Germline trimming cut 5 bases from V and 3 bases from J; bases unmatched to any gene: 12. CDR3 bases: TGTGCCAGCAGTGCAACCGGGACTAGCGTCGGCGAAGAGACCCAGTACTTC. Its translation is CASSATGTSVGEETQYF.

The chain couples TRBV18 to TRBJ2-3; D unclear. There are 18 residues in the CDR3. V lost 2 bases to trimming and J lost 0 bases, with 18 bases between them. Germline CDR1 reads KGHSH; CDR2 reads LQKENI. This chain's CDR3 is CASSPIPLTATSTDTQYF. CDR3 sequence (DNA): TGTGCCAGCTCACCAATACCTCTCACGGCCACTAGCACAGATACGCAGTATTTT.

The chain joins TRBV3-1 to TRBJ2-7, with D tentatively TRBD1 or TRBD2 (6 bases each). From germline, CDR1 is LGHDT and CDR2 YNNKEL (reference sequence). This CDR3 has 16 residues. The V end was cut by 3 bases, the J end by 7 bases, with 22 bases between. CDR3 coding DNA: TGTGCCAGCAGCCAGGAGACAGACGGGGGCCTAGGGGAGCAGTACTTC. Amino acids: CASSQETDGGLGEQYF.

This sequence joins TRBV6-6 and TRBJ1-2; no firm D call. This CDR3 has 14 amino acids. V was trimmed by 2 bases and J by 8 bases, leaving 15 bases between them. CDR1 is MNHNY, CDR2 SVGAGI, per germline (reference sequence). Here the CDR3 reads CASSYHEEGGGYTF. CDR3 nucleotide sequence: TGTGCCAGCAGTTACCACGAGGAGGGAGGGGGCTACACCTTC.

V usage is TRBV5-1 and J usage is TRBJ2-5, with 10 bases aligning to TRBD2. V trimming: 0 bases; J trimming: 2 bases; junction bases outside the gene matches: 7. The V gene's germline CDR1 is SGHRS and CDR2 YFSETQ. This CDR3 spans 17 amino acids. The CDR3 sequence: CASSLGLAGVGQETQYF. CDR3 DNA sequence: TGCGCCAGCAGCTTGGGCCTAGCGGGAGTCGGTCAAGAGACCCAGTACTTC.

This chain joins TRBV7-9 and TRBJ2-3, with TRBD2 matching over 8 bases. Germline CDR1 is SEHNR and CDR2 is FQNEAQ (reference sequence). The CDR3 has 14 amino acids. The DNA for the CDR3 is TGTGGGGGCGGAGCGGGAGTCCCTACAGATACGCAGTATTTT. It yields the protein CGGGAGVPTDTQYF.

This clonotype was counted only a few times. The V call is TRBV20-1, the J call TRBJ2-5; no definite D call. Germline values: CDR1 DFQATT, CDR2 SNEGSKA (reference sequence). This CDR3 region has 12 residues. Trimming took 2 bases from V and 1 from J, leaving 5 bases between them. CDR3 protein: CSARHSQETQYF. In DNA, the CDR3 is TGCAGTGCTAGACACAGCCAAGAGACCCAGTACTTC.

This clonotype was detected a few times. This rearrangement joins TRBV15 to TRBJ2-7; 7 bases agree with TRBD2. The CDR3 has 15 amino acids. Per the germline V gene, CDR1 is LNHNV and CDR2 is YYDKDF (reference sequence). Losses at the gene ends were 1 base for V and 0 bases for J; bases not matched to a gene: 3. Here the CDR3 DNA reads TGTGCCACCAGCAGAGGGGGGGGGTACTCCTACGAGCAGTACTTC. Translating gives CATSRGGGYSYEQYF.

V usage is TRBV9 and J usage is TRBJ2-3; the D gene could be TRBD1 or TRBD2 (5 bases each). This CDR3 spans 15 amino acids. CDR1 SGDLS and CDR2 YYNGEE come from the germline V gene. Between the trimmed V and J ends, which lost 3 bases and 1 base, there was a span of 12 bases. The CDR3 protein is CASSGGGTRTDTQYF. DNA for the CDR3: TGTGCCAGCAGCGGCGGTGGGACCCGCACAGATACGCAGTATTTT.

The CDR3 protein is CASSDLTRDSAYEQYF. In DNA, the CDR3 is TGTGCCAGCAGTGACTTGACGAGGGACAGCGCCTACGAGCAGTACTTC. V usage is TRBV25-1 and J usage is TRBJ2-7; 7 bases agree with TRBD1. This CDR3 has 16 residues. J lost 2 bases, V lost 3 bases, and 10 bases had no gene match. Germline assignment: CDR1 MGHDK and CDR2 SYGVNS.

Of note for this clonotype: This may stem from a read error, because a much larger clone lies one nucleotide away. The CDR3 DNA reads TGCACCAGCAGAGACACTAATACGCAGTATTTT. Translating gives CTSRDTNTQYF. The chain joins TRBV5-1 to TRBJ2-3; D gene unclear. The CDR3 is 11 residues long. CDR1 SGHRS and CDR2 YFSETQ come from the germline V gene.

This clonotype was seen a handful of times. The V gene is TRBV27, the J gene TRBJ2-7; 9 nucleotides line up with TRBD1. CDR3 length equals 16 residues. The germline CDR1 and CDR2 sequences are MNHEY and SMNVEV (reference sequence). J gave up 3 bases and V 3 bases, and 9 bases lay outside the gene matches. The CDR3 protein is CASSFGAGQGLYEQYF. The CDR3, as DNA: TGTGCCAGCAGTTTTGGGGCAGGACAGGGGCTCTACGAGCAGTACTTC.

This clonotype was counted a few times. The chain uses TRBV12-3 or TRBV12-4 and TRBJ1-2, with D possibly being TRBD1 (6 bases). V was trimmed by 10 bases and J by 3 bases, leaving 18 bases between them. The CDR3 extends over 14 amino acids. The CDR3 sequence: CATLEAGAHYGYTF. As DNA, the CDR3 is TGTGCCACCCTCGAAGCGGGGGCTCACTATGGCTACACCTTC.

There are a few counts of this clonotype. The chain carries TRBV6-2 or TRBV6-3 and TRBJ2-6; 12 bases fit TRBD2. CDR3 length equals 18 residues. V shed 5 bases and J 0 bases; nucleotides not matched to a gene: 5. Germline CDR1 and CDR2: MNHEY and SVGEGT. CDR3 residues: CASSGLAGPTSGANVLTF. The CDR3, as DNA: TGTGCCAGCAGTGGACTAGCGGGGCCCACCTCTGGGGCCAACGTCCTGACTTTC.

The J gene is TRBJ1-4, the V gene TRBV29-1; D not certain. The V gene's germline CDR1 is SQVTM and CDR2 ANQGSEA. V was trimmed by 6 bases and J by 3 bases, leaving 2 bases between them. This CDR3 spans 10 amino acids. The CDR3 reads CSVSNEKLFF. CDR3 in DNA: TGCAGCGTCTCTAATGAAAAACTGTTTTTT.

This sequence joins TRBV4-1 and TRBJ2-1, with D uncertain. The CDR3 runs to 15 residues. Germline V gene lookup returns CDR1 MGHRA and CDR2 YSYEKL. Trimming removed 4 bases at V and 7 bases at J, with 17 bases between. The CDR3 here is CASSLTPLALNEQFF. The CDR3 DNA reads TGCGCCAGCAGCCTGACCCCCCTCGCTTTAAATGAGCAGTTCTTC.

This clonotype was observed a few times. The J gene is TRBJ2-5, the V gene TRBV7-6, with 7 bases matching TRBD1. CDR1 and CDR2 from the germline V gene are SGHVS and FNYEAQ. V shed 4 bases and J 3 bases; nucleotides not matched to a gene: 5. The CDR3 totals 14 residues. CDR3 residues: CASSSLGTEETQYF. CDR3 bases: TGTGCCAGCAGCTCGCTCGGGACAGAAGAGACCCAGTACTTC.

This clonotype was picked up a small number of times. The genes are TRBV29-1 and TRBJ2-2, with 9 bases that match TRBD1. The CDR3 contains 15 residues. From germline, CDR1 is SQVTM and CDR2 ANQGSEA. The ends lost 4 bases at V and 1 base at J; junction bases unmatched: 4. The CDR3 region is CSVGGDRENTGELFF. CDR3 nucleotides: TGCAGCGTTGGGGGGGACAGGGAGAACACCGGGGAGCTGTTTTTT.

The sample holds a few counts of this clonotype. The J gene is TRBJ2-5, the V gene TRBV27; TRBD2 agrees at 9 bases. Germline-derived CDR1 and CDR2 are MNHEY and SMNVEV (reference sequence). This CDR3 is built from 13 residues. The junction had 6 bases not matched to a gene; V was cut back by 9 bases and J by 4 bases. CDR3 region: CASSGSFGETQYF. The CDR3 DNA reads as TGTGCCAGTAGCGGGAGTTTCGGAGAGACCCAGTACTTC.

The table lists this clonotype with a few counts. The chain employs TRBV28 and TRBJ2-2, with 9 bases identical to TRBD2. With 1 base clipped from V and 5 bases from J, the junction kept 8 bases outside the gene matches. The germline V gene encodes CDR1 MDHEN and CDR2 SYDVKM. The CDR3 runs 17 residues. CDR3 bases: TGTGCCAGCAGTTTATCCGGGACTAGCTGGGCGACCGGGGAGCTGTTTTTT. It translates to CASSLSGTSWATGELFF.

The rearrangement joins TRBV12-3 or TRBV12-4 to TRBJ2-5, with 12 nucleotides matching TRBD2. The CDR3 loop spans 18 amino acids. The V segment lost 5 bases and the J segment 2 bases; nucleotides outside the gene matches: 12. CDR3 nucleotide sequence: TGTGCCAGCAGTCGAACACGGACTAGCGGGGACCTACAAGAGACCCAGTACTTC. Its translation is CASSRTRTSGDLQETQYF.

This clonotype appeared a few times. CDR3 bases: TGCAGTGCTAGAGAAGGGGTCGTCAGCGGGAGAAGTAACGAGCAGTACTTC. Translation gives CSAREGVVSGRSNEQYF. The chain carries TRBV20-1 and TRBJ2-7, with TRBD2 matching over 8 bases. The CDR3 covers 17 residues. With V trimmed by 0 bases and J by 5 bases, 15 bases remained unmatched. CDR1 DFQATT and CDR2 SNEGSKA come from the germline V gene (reference sequence).

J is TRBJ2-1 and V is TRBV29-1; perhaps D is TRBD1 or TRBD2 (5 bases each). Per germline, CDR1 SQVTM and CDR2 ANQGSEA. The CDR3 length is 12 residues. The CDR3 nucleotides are TGCACCTTCGTGGGGGTCTACAATGAGCAGTTCTTC. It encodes CTFVGVYNEQFF.